What follows is one T cell receptor beta chain and its context. This entry belongs to a study of preoperative IRX-2 immunotherapy in early breast cancer. This sample's treatment: preoperative locoregional IRX-2 cytokine immunotherapy. Preoperative locoregional IRX-2 cytokine immunotherapy was tested in the phase Ib source study. Germline lookup yields CDR1 MGHRA and CDR2 YSYEKL. Trimming removed 1 base from V and 5 bases from J, with 10 bases in between. The CDR3 is made up of 14 amino acids. Produced via immunoSEQ multiplex PCR; TCRdb's table is partial and in-frame only. The sample has under 30,000 clones, roughly 90% seen once; the top ten hold approximately 26%.

Sequencing was performed on tumor tissue, taken after IRX-2 immunotherapy. V usage is TRBV4-1 and J usage is TRBJ2-3; D remains ambiguous. The source of this sequence is a human donor with breast cancer. CDR3 coding DNA: TGCGCCAGCAGCCAAGGAAGATCGGTAGATACGCAGTATTTT. Its protein is CASSQGRSVDTQYF.